The 20 T cell receptor beta chains below come from one sample, sequenced in a study of CD8+ T cells in alopecia areata. After isolation, RNA underwent reverse transcription to generate cDNA as the sequencing template. Here immunoSEQ multiplex PCR was the method, and the copy in TCRdb shows in-frame clones only, minus some. The sample contains some 110,000 clones, 35% to 40% of which appear only once. The sample was CD4+ T cells sorted from blood. These receptors were obtained from a human donor with alopecia areata.

The CDR3, as DNA: TGTGCCAGCAGTCTGTCGCGGGACAACTATGGCTACACCTTC. Its protein product is CASSLSRDNYGYTF. This chain connects TRBV27 to TRBJ1-2; D possibly corresponds to TRBD1 (5 bases). There are 14 residues in the CDR3. Trimming shortened V by 5 bases and J by 2 bases, and 12 bases separated the two germline ends. The germline V gene has CDR1 MNHEY and CDR2 SMNVEV (reference sequence).

The rearrangement joins TRBV4-3 to TRBJ2-7; 8 bases match TRBD1. This CDR3 contains 17 residues. CDR1 LGHNA and CDR2 YSLEER come from the germline V gene. Losses at the gene ends were 4 bases for V and 3 bases for J; bases not matched to a gene: 14. The CDR3: CASSRNLATGANYEQYF. The CDR3, as DNA: TGCGCCAGCAGCCGAAACTTAGCGACAGGGGCCAACTACGAGCAGTACTTC.

This clone was counted only a few times. The chain combines TRBV4-1 with TRBJ2-3; 7 bases line up with TRBD2. V was clipped by 5 bases and J by 7 bases; unmatched bases: 9. The CDR3 runs 14 residues. Germline values: CDR1 MGHRA, CDR2 YSYEKL. The CDR3 DNA sequence: TGCGCCAGCAGCTCGAGCGGGACGGGATATACGCAGTATTTT. This sequence encodes CASSSSGTGYTQYF.

This clone turned up a few times. At one end the junction does not follow the germline gene, possibly because of a read error. V is TRBV6-6 and J is TRBJ2-7; D remains unclear. This CDR3 is built from 10 residues. Per the germline V gene, CDR1 is MNHNY and CDR2 is SVGAGI (reference sequence). CDR3: CARRSYEQYF. In DNA form, the CDR3 reads TGTGCCCGCAGGAGCTACGAGCAGTACTTC.

There are a few counts of this clone. The J gene is TRBJ2-1, the V gene TRBV30; D unresolved. CDR3 length: 12 amino acids. Germline values: CDR1 GTSNPN, CDR2 SVGIG (reference sequence). Trimming stripped 3 bases from V and 5 bases from J, with 8 bases between. The CDR3 DNA reads TGTGCCTGGAGGAGGCATGACAATGAGCAGTTCTTC. It yields the protein CAWRRHDNEQFF. Combining the CDR3 with reference TRBV30 and TRBJ2-1 gives the whole variable domain SQTIHQWPATLVQPVGSPLSLECTVEGTSNPNLYWYRQAAGRGLQLLFYSVGIGQISSEVPQNLSASRPQDRQFILSSKKLLLSDSGFYLCAWRRHDNEQFFGPGTRLTVL.

This chain's CDR3 is CASSAGTGASYEQYF. The CDR3 DNA reads as TGTGCCAGCAGCGCCGGGACAGGGGCCTCCTACGAGCAGTACTTC. V and J are TRBV9 and TRBJ2-7; 10 bases fit TRBD1. Germline trimming cut 3 bases from V and 0 bases from J; bases unmatched to any gene: 3. Germline CDR1 is SGDLS and CDR2 is YYNGEE. The CDR3 covers 15 residues.

This clone has more than one count but fewer than ten. V gene TRBV11-2 combines with J gene TRBJ2-3; a weak D match, TRBD1 (5 bases). V was shortened by 8 bases and J by 0 bases, with 9 bases between the two germline ends. CDR3 length: 13 residues. The V gene's germline CDR1 is SGHAT and CDR2 FQNNGV. CDR3 DNA: TGTGCCAGCCAGGGTCCTAGCACAGATACGCAGTATTTT. Its protein product is CASQGPSTDTQYF.

In this sample, this clone turned up a few times. The V and J genes are TRBV29-1 and TRBJ2-1; D is unclear. The CDR3 extends over 12 amino acids. Germline V lookup: CDR1 SQVTM, CDR2 ANQGSEA. Trimming shortened V by 4 bases and J by 8 bases, and 12 bases separated the two germline ends. The CDR3 DNA reads as TGCAGCGTTGTGATAGCTGGCGATGAGCAGTTCTTC. Protein: CSVVIAGDEQFF.

This clone was recorded a few times. The J gene is TRBJ2-3, the V gene TRBV7-3; maybe TRBD2 (5 bases). Trimming pared 1 base from V and 3 bases from J, leaving 8 bases between. CDR3 length: 14 residues. Germline CDR1 reads SGHTA; CDR2 reads FQGTGA. CDR3 protein: CASSLRQRTDTQYF. In DNA form, the CDR3 reads TGTGCCAGCAGCTTAAGGCAGCGGACAGATACGCAGTATTTT.

V gene TRBV29-1 combines with J gene TRBJ2-1, with TRBD2 matching over 9 bases. The CDR3 has 15 residues. Germline CDR1 is SQVTM and CDR2 is ANQGSEA. The junction had 8 bases not matched to a gene; V was cut back by 4 bases and J by 4 bases. The CDR3 loop reads CSVVVRAGGYNEQFF. The CDR3 nucleotides read TGCAGCGTTGTTGTGAGAGCGGGGGGTTACAATGAGCAGTTCTTC.

The chain combines TRBV18 with TRBJ2-5; D is ambiguous. Trimming removed 2 bases from V and 1 base from J, with 2 bases in between. This CDR3 spans 12 amino acids. Germline CDR1 is KGHSH and CDR2 is LQKENI. This CDR3 reads CASSPGQETQYF. In DNA form, the CDR3 reads TGTGCCAGCTCACCAGGCCAAGAGACCCAGTACTTC.

The DNA for the CDR3 is TGCGCCAGCAGCCGGGGACCTCACACGGGGGCCAACGTCCTGACTTTC. Amino acid sequence: CASSRGPHTGANVLTF. The gene calls are TRBV5-1 and TRBJ2-6; D may correspond to TRBD1 or TRBD2 (5 bases each). Germline V lookup: CDR1 SGHRS, CDR2 YFSETQ. This CDR3 spans 16 amino acids. V shed 4 bases and J shed 4 bases, with 15 bases lying between them.

This clone was seen only a few times. The J gene is TRBJ2-5, the V gene TRBV29-1; tentative D call: TRBD2 (6 bases). The germline gives CDR1 SQVTM, CDR2 ANQGSEA. V lost 5 bases and J lost 0, with 13 bases in between. The CDR3 is made up of 14 amino acids. As DNA, the CDR3 is TGCAGCGTTCGGAGGGTGGGGTACCAAGAGACCCAGTACTTC. Protein: CSVRRVGYQETQYF. Looking up the rest from reference TRBV29-1 and TRBJ2-5 gives the full variable domain: SAVISQKPSRDICQRGTSLTIQCQVDSQVTMMFWYRQQPGQSLTLIATANQGSEATYESGFVIDKFPISRPNLTFSTLTVSNMSPEDSSIYLCSVRRVGYQETQYFGPGTRLLVL.

This clone has only one observation. The rearrangement joins TRBV30 to TRBJ1-1; D ambiguous. The V gene lost 4 bases and the J gene lost 7 bases, with 10 bases spanning the gap. Germline loops: CDR1 GTSNPN, CDR2 SVGIG (reference sequence). CDR3 length: 11 residues. This CDR3 reads CAWTVRVEAFF. CDR3 sequence (DNA): TGTGCCTGGACGGTGAGGGTTGAAGCTTTCTTT.

This clone was counted only a few times. The J gene is TRBJ2-7, the V gene TRBV29-1; D not resolved. V gave up 4 bases and J gave up 0 bases, with 7 bases separating them. Germline V gene data show CDR1 as SQVTM and CDR2 as ANQGSEA. This CDR3 has 12 residues. The CDR3: CSVGGGSYEQYF. The CDR3 DNA sequence: TGCAGCGTTGGTGGCGGCTCCTACGAGCAGTACTTC.

This chain links TRBV5-8 with TRBJ2-7, with 8 bases matching TRBD1. The CDR3 runs to 16 residues. The germline gives CDR1 SGHTS, CDR2 YDEGEE. Trimming at V came to 4 bases and at J to 6 bases, leaving 15 bases not matched to a gene. CDR3 sequence (DNA): TGTGCCAGCAGCAAGACGGACAGGGCATCGGCATCCGAGCAGTACTTC. The encoded protein is CASSKTDRASASEQYF.

The chain has TRBV30 and TRBJ2-3; tentatively, D is TRBD1 or TRBD2 (5 bases each). V lost 0 bases and J lost 6, with 13 bases in between. In germline, CDR1 is GTSNPN, CDR2 SVGIG (reference sequence). CDR3 length: 14 residues. This chain's CDR3 is CAWSVLGEGDTQYF. In DNA form, the CDR3 reads TGTGCCTGGAGTGTACTGGGGGAAGGGGATACGCAGTATTTT.

The rearrangement uses TRBV5-1 and TRBJ2-5, with 13 bases fitting TRBD2. Germline trimming cut 3 bases from V and 5 bases from J; bases unmatched to any gene: 10. In germline, CDR1 is SGHRS, CDR2 YFSETQ. The CDR3 extends over 17 amino acids. For the CDR3, the DNA is TGCGCCAGCAGCTCTAGGACTAGCGGGAGTTTCCGGGAGACCCAGTACTTC. This gives the protein CASSSRTSGSFRETQYF.

This chain links TRBV30 with TRBJ2-5, with TRBD2 matching 8 bases. CDR1 is GTSNPN, CDR2 SVGIG, per germline (reference sequence). V dropped 5 bases and J dropped 1; count of bases not matched to a gene: 6. The CDR3 has 14 amino acids. CDR3 coding DNA: TGTGCCTGGGGTCCGGGGGGGCTCCAAGAGACCCAGTACTTC. This sequence encodes CAWGPGGLQETQYF. Drawing the rest from reference TRBV30 and TRBJ2-5, the complete variable domain is SQTIHQWPATLVQPVGSPLSLECTVEGTSNPNLYWYRQAAGRGLQLLFYSVGIGQISSEVPQNLSASRPQDRQFILSSKKLLLSDSGFYLCAWGPGGLQETQYFGPGTRLLVL.

This clone was counted between two and nine times. The rearrangement links TRBV23-1 to TRBJ2-7; tentatively, D is TRBD2 (6 bases). TRBV23-1 is an ORF, and what it does is uncertain. CDR3 length equals 14 residues. V shed 0 bases and J shed 0 bases, with 6 bases lying between them. The CDR3 DNA is TGCGCCAGCAGTCAATCGGGAGGCTCCTACGAGCAGTACTTC. This translates into CASSQSGGSYEQYF.